This T cell receptor beta chain was obtained from a study of cytomegalovirus exposure and HLA in healthy donors. The donors were part of the validation cohort of more than 90 subjects. That cohort was separate from the first cohort, which comprised fewer than 800 subjects. The length of the CDR3 is 15 residues. CDR1 and CDR2 from the germline V gene are MRHNA and SNTAGT. V lost 6 bases, J lost 1 base, and 5 bases stayed unmatched. The table came from immunoSEQ multiplex PCR; TCRdb's copy has only in-frame clones and leaves some out. Found here are about 63,000 clones, roughly nine tenths of them singletons; the top ten hold more than 1%. This clone was counted once. Antigen specificity is unknown. The study's findings and limits: Listed as cytomegalovirus-associated were roughly 180 TCR beta chains. In the roughly 120 validation repertoires, a later analysis found that first-cohort TCR clusters tended to co-occur.

The sequenced material came from PBMCs. This receptor was obtained from a young woman in good health and CMV-seronegative. This sequence joins TRBV6-4 and TRBJ2-1; 8 nucleotides match TRBD2. The CDR3 sequence is CASSPGTRSYNEQFF. CDR3 nucleotides: TGTGCCAGCAGCCCCGGGACTAGGTCCTACAATGAGCAGTTCTTC.